This entry concerns a single TCR beta chain. Some clones are missing from TCRdb's copy, which holds only in-frame ones; the method was immunoSEQ multiplex PCR. The table lists about 290,000 clones, roughly 89% of them singletons. The trim removed 8 bases at V and 4 bases at J, leaving 6 bases unmatched. There are 14 residues in the CDR3. Germline assignment: CDR1 WSHSY and CDR2 SAAADI. This entry is derived from a study of blood T cell repertoires in COVID-19. About the study: COVID-19 samples collected from the United States, Italy and Spain covered acute and convalescent phases.

This receptor was obtained from a woman in her thirties or forties who had recovered from COVID-19. The specimen sequenced was PBMCs or T cells enriched from blood (not recorded which). The rearrangement uses TRBV10-2 and TRBJ1-2; TRBD1 matches at 11 bases. For the CDR3, the DNA is TGCGCCAGCCAAGGGGACAGGGGGACCTATGGCTACACCTTC. Residues: CASQGDRGTYGYTF.